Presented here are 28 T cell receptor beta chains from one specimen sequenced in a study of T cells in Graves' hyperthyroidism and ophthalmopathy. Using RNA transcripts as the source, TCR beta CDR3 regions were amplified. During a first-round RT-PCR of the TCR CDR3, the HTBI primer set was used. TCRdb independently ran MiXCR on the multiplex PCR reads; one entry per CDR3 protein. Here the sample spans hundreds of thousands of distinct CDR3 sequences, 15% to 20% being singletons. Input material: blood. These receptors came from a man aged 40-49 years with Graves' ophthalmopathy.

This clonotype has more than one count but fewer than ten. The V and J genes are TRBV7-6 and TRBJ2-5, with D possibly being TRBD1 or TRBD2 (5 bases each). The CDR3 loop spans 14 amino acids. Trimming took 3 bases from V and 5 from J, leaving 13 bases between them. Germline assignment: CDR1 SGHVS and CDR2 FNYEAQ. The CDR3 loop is CASSFGTARETQYF. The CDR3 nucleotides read TGTGCCAGCAGCTTCGGGACCGCCAGGGAGACCCAGTACTTC.

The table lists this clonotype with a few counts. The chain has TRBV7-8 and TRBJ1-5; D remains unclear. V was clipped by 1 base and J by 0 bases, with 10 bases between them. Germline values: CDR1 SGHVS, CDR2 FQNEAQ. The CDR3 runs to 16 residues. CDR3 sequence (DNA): TGTGCCAGCAGCTTAGGTGCAGCACCTAGCAATCAGCCCCAGCATTTT. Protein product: CASSLGAAPSNQPQHF.

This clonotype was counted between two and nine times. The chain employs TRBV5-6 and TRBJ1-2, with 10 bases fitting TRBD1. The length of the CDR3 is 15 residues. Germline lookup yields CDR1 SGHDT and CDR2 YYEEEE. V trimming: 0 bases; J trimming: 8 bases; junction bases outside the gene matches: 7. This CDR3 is CASSLASGTGAGYTF. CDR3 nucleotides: TGTGCCAGCAGCTTGGCCTCCGGGACAGGGGCCGGCTACACCTTC. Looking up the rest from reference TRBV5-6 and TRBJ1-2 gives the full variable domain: DAGVTQSPTHLIKTRGQQVTLRCSPKSGHDTVSWYQQALGQGPQFIFQYYEEEERQRGNFPDRFSGHQFPNYSSELNVNALLLGDSALYLCASSLASGTGAGYTFGSGTRLTVV.

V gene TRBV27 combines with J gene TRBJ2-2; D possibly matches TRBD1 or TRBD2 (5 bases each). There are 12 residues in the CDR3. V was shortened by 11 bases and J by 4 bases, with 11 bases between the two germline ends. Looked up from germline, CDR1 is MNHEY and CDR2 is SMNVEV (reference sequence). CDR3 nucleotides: TGTGCCTCGAGGGGTATCACCGGGGAGCTGTTTTTT. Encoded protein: CASRGITGELFF.

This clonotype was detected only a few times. The chain's CDR3 is CASRTGLSYNSPLHF. As DNA, the CDR3 is TGTGCCAGCAGGACAGGATTGTCCTATAATTCACCCCTCCACTTT. The chain couples TRBV6-1 to TRBJ1-6; D perhaps matches TRBD1 (6 bases). Germline V gene data show CDR1 as MNHNS and CDR2 as SASEGT. With 6 bases removed from V and 1 base from J, the gap between germline ends came to 10 bases. The CDR3 spans 15 residues.

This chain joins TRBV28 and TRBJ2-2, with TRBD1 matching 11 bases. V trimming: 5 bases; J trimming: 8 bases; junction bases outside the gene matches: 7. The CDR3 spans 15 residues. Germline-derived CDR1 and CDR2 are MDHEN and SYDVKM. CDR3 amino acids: CASSGLDRGRGELFF. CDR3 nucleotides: TGTGCCAGCAGTGGATTGGACAGGGGGCGTGGGGAGCTGTTTTTT.

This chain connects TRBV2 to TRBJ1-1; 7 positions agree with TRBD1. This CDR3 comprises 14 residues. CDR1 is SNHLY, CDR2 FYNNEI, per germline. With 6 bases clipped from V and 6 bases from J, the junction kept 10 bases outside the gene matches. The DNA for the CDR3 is TGTGCCAGCAGGCAGGACAGGATTAAGGCTGAAGCTTTCTTT. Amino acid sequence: CASRQDRIKAEAFF.

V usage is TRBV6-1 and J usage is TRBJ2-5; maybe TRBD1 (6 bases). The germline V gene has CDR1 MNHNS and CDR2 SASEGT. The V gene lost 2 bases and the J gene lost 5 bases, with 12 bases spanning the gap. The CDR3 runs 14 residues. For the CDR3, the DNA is TGTGCCAGCAGTGAACGGTGGACAGAGGAGACCCAGTACTTC. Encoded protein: CASSERWTEETQYF.

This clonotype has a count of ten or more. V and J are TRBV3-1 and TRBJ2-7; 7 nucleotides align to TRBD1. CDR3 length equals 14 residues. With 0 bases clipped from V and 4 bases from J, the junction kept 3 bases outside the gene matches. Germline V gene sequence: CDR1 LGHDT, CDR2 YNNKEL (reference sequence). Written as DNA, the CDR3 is TGTGCCAGCAGCCAAGACGCAGGGGGATACGAGCAGTACTTC. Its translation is CASSQDAGGYEQYF.

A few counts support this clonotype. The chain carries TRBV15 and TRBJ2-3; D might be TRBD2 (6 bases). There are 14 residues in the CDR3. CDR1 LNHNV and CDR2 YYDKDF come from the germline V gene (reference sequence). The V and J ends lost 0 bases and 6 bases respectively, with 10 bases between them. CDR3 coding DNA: TGTGCCACCAGCAGAGATGGCGGGGCTGATACGCAGTATTTT. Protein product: CATSRDGGADTQYF.

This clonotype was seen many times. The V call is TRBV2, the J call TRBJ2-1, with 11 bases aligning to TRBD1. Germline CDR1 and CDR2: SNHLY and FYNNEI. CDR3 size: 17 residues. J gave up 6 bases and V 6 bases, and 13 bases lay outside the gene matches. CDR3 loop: CASRLPGQGVSGNEQFF. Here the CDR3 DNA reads TGTGCCAGCAGGCTGCCGGGACAGGGGGTGTCGGGCAATGAGCAGTTCTTC.

CDR3 sequence reads: CASSHTSTSGGSPFLTDTQYF. CDR3 nucleotide sequence: TGCGCCAGCAGCCACACCTCGACTAGCGGGGGATCACCTTTCCTCACAGATACGCAGTATTTT. The gene calls are TRBV4-1 and TRBJ2-3; 12 bases are shared with TRBD2. The J segment lost 2 bases and the V segment lost 3 bases, leaving 18 bases of the junction unmatched. The CDR3 covers 21 residues. Per the germline V gene, CDR1 is MGHRA and CDR2 is YSYEKL.

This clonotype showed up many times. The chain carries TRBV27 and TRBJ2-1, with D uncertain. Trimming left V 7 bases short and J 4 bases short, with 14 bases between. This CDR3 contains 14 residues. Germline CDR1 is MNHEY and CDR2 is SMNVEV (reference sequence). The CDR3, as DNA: TGTGCCAGCACCCAATCCGCGGATTACAATGAGCAGTTCTTC. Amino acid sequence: CASTQSADYNEQFF.

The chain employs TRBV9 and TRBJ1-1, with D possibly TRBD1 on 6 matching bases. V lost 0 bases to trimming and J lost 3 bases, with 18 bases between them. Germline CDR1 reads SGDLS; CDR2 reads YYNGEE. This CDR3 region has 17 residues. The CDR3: CASSVALGGALDTEAFF. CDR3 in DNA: TGTGCCAGCAGCGTAGCTTTGGGGGGCGCGTTGGACACTGAAGCTTTCTTT.

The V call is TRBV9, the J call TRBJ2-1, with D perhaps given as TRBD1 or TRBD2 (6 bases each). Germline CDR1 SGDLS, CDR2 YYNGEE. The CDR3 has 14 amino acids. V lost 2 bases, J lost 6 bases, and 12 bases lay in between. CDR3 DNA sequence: TGTGCCAGCAGCGTGGGGGGACAACTCAATGAGCAGTTCTTC. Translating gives CASSVGGQLNEQFF.

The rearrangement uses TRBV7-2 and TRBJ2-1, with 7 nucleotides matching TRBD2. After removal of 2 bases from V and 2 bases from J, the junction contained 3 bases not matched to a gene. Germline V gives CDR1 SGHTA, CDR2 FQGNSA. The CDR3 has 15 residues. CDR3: CASSLSLAAYNEQFF. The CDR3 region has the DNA TGTGCCAGCAGCTTATCGCTAGCGGCCTACAATGAGCAGTTCTTC.

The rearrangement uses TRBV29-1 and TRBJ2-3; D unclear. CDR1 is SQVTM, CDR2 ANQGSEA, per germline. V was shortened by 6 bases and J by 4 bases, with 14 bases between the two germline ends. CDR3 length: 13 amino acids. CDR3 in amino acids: CSVTVGGADTQYF. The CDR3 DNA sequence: TGCAGCGTGACGGTGGGTGGCGCAGATACGCAGTATTTT.

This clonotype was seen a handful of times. The DNA for the CDR3 is TGTGCCAGCAGCCCATTATCTGACGGGGAGCTGTTTTTT. Its translation: CASSPLSDGELFF. The gene calls are TRBV9 and TRBJ2-2; no clear D. Trimming removed 4 bases at V and 7 bases at J, with 11 bases between. CDR3 length equals 13 residues. Germline-derived CDR1 and CDR2 are SGDLS and YYNGEE. The complete variable domain, with remaining parts taken from reference TRBV9 and TRBJ2-2, reads DSGVTQTPKHLITATGQRVTLRCSPRSGDLSVYWYQQSLDQGLQFLIQYYNGEERAKGNILERFSAQQFPDLHSELNLSSLELGDSALYFCASSPLSDGELFFGEGSRLTVL.

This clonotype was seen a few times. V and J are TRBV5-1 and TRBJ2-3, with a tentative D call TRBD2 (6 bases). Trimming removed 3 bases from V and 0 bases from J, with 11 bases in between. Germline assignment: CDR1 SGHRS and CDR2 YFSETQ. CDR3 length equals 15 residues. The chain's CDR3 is CASSSGLPSTDTQYF. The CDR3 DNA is TGCGCCAGCAGCTCGGGACTTCCCAGCACAGATACGCAGTATTTT.

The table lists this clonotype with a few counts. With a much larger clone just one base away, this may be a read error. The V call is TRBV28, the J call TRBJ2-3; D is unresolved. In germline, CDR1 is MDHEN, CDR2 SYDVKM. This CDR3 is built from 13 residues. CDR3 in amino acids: CASSLGPVDTRYF. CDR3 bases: TGTGCCAGCAGTTTAGGGCCCGTAGATACGCGGTATTTT.

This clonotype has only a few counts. CDR3 coding DNA: TGTGCCAGCAGCCGGCAGAGCGGGAACCGCCCTAACGAGCAGTACTTC. Translated, it gives CASSRQSGNRPNEQYF. This rearrangement joins TRBV3-1 to TRBJ2-7; 7 bases agree with TRBD2. Germline V lookup: CDR1 LGHDT, CDR2 YNNKEL (reference sequence). The CDR3 totals 16 residues. V trimming: 4 bases; J trimming: 5 bases; junction bases outside the gene matches: 14.

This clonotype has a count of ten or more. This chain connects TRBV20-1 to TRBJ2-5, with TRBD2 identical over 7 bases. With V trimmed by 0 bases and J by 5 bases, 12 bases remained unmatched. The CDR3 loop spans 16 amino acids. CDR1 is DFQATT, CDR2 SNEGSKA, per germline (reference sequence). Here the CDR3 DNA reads TGCAGTGCTAGAGATGACTTGGCGGGAGCAGGGGAGACCCAGTACTTC. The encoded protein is CSARDDLAGAGETQYF.

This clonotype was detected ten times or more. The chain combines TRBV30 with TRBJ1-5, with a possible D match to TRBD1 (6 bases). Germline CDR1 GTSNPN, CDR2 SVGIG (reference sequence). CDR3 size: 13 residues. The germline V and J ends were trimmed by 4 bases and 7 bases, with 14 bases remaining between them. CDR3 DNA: TGTGCCTGGAATACAGGGATTAGCCAGCCCCAGCATTTT. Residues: CAWNTGISQPQHF. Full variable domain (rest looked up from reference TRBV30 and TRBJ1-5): SQTIHQWPATLVQPVGSPLSLECTVEGTSNPNLYWYRQAAGRGLQLLFYSVGIGQISSEVPQNLSASRPQDRQFILSSKKLLLSDSGFYLCAWNTGISQPQHFGDGTRLSIL.

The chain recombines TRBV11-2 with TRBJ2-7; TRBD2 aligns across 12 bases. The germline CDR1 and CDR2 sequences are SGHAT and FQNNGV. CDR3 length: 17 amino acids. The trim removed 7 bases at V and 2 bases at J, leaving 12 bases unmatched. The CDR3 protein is CASMKQGPSGRAYEQYF. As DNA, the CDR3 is TGTGCCAGCATGAAGCAGGGCCCTAGCGGGAGGGCCTACGAGCAGTACTTC.

The CDR3 DNA sequence: TGTGCCAGCAGAGGGAGACGGAACACAGATACGCAGTATTTT. Translating it yields CASRGRRNTDTQYF. This chain uses TRBV2 with TRBJ2-3, with D maybe TRBD2 (5 bases). CDR1 is SNHLY and CDR2 is FYNNEI in the germline V gene. The V end lost 6 bases, the J end lost 2 bases, and 12 bases lay between the germline ends. The CDR3 runs 14 residues.

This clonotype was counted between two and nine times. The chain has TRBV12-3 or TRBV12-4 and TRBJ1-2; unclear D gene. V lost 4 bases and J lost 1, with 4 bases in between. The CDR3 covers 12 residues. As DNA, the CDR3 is TGTGCCAGCAGTTCTAATAACTATGGCTACACCTTC. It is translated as CASSSNNYGYTF.

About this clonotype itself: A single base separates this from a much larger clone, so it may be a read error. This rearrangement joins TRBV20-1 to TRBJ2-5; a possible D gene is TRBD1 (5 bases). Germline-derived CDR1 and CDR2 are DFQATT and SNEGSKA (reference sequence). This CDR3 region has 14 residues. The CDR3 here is CSASGRDRQETQHF. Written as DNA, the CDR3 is TGCAGTGCTAGCGGCAGGGATCGCCAAGAGACCCAGCACTTC.

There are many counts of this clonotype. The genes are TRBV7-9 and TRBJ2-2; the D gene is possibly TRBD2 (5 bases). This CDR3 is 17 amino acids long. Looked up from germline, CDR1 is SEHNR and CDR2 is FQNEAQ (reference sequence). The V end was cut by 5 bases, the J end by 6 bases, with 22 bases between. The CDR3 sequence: CASSPPIRWRLAGELFF. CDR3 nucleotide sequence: TGTGCCAGCAGCCCGCCAATTAGGTGGAGGCTTGCCGGGGAGCTGTTTTTT.